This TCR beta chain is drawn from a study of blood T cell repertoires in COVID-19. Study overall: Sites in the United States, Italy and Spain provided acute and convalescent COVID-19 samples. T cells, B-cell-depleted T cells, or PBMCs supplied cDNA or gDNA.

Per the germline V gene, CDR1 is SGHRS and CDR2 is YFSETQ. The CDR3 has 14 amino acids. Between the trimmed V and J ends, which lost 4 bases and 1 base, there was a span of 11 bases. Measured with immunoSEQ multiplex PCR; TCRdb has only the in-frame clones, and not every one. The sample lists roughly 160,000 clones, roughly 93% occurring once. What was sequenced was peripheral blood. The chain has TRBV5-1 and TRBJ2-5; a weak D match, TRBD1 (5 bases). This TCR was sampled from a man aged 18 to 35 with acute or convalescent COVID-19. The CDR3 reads CASSPDKPQETQYF. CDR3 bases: TGCGCCAGCAGCCCGGACAAGCCCCAAGAGACCCAGTACTTC.